Detailed here is one T cell receptor (beta chain). The target antigen is unknown. This entry belongs to a study of OX40 agonist ivuxolimab in advanced cancers. At the level of the study: In this cohort, patients received ivuxolimab, an agonistic anti-OX40 (CD134) antibody. Partial responses were achieved by three patients, one with hepatocellular carcinoma and two with cutaneous melanoma. Ivuxolimab was administered intravenously to patients at 0.01 to 10 mg/kg every 2 weeks.

Libraries were prepared by immunoSEQ multiplex PCR; TCRdb keeps only in-frame clonotypes and omits some of them. The sample lists approximately 11,000 clones, roughly 84% seen once, with approximately 9% in the top ten. Study-wide results and limits: Clonal expansion by week 6 occurred in CD4+ and CD8+ blood T cells (at 0.1 to 3.0 mg/kg).

There are 14 residues in the CDR3. J lost 4 bases, V lost 2 bases, and 4 bases had no gene match. Germline CDR1 reads MNHEY; CDR2 reads SVGAGI. The material was CD4+ or CD8+ T cells sorted from blood, obtained in a trial of the OX40 agonist ivuxolimab. This TCR came from an adult with an advanced solid tumor such as melanoma, head and neck, liver or kidney cancer. The V call is TRBV6-5, the J call TRBJ1-1, with 7 bases identical to TRBD1. The CDR3 sequence: CASSYAGGSTEAFF. In nucleotides, the CDR3 is TGTGCCAGCAGTTACGCAGGGGGTAGCACTGAAGCTTTCTTT.